This TCR beta chain was sequenced for a study of cytomegalovirus exposure and HLA in healthy donors. The study ran its PCR with 60 Vbeta and 13 Jbeta primers. Assay: immunoSEQ multiplex PCR; the TCRdb copy retains only in-frame clones and omits some. The sample includes about 150,000 clones, 60% to 80% seen only once; the top ten take about 10%. The CDR3 is 13 amino acids. V trimming: 6 bases; J trimming: 8 bases; junction bases outside the gene matches: 6. From germline, CDR1 is MGHDK and CDR2 SYGVNS. This clonotype was sampled from a man aged 18 to 30 in good health and CMV-seropositive. The V call is TRBV25-1, the J call TRBJ2-1, with 8 bases identical to TRBD2. The sequencing input was PBMCs. The CDR3 DNA is TGTGCCAGCAGCTCACTAGCGGCTCATGAGCAGTTCTTC. Residues: CASSSLAAHEQFF.